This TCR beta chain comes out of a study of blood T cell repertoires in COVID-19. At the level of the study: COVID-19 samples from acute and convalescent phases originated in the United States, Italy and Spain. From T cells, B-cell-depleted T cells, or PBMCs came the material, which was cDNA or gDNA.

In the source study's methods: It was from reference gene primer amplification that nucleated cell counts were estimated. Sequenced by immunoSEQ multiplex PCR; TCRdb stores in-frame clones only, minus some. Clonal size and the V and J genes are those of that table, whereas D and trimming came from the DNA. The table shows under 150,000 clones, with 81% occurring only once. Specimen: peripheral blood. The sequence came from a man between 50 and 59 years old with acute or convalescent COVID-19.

The CDR3 sequence is CASGGDTGELFF. The CDR3 DNA follows: TGTGCCAGTGGAGGGGACACCGGGGAGCTGTTTTTT. The chain has TRBV12-3 or TRBV12-4 and TRBJ2-2, with a weak D call TRBD2 (6 bases). The CDR3 runs 12 residues. V lost 9 bases and J 3 bases, leaving 8 bases between the germline ends.